A selection of T cell receptor beta chains follows, all from one sample in a study of CXCR3-negative and CXCR3-positive naive CD8 T cells. From the 5' RACE reads, TCRdb lists one entry per CDR3 protein and no DNA. The record lists 50,000 to 75,000 distinct CDR3 sequences, of which the ten most abundant hold about 4.6%. The sample consisted of naive CXCR3- CD8+ T cells from blood. The receptors here all came from a human donor in good health. Some clones in this sample may be carry-over from other donors' samples. CDR3s include the opening cysteine and the closing phenylalanine or tryptophan.

j_call: TRBJ1-1; cdr3_length: 15; v_call: TRBV3-1; cdr3_aa: CASSQASGKNTEAFF
j_call: TRBJ1-1; cdr3_length: 15; v_call: TRBV6-5; cdr3_aa: CASSYLFTGMAEAFF
j_call: TRBJ2-3; cdr3_length: 15; v_call: TRBV9; cdr3_aa: CASSVVSGASDTQYF
j_call: TRBJ2-2; cdr3_length: 15; v_call: TRBV7-6; cdr3_aa: CASSPLGVSTGELFF
j_call: TRBJ1-1; cdr3_length: 13; v_call: TRBV29-1; cdr3_aa: CSVAARENTEAFF
j_call: TRBJ2-7; cdr3_length: 14; v_call: TRBV28; cdr3_aa: CASSLVFVGNEQYF
j_call: TRBJ1-2; cdr3_length: 13; v_call: TRBV5-1; cdr3_aa: CASRGIGLAGYTF
j_call: TRBJ1-1; cdr3_length: 13; v_call: TRBV20-1; cdr3_aa: CSAGTDMNTEAFF
j_call: TRBJ2-1; cdr3_length: 17; v_call: TRBV4-1; cdr3_aa: CASSQTGTSGGSGEQFF
j_call: TRBJ2-3; cdr3_length: 14; v_call: TRBV29-1; cdr3_aa: CSVLETSSTDTQYF
j_call: TRBJ1-6; cdr3_length: 16; v_call: TRBV6-5; cdr3_aa: CASSGTDSYYNSPLHF
j_call: TRBJ2-7; cdr3_length: 15; v_call: TRBV30; cdr3_aa: CAWSVQDRESSKQYF
j_call: TRBJ2-7; cdr3_length: 18; v_call: TRBV6-5; cdr3_aa: CATTGPPRQGAPRYEQYF
j_call: TRBJ2-2; cdr3_length: 13; v_call: TRBV29-1; cdr3_aa: CSTAGRDTGELFF
j_call: TRBJ1-1; cdr3_length: 13; v_call: TRBV20-1; cdr3_aa: CSARDLDGGEAFF
j_call: TRBJ2-7; cdr3_length: 12; v_call: TRBV29-1; cdr3_aa: CSVRGQGGEQYF
j_call: TRBJ2-1; cdr3_length: 14; v_call: TRBV5-1; cdr3_aa: CASSLEQSYNEQFF
j_call: TRBJ1-6; cdr3_length: 14; v_call: TRBV25-1; cdr3_aa: CASSEVSLNSPLHF
j_call: TRBJ2-1; cdr3_length: 18; v_call: TRBV7-2; cdr3_aa: CASSLAPPASGGPSEQFF
j_call: TRBJ2-7; cdr3_length: 13; v_call: TRBV12-3/TRBV12-4; cdr3_aa: CASSHRSPYEQYF
j_call: TRBJ2-7; cdr3_length: 18; v_call: TRBV20-1; cdr3_aa: CSARGMPGLAGGLEEQYF
j_call: TRBJ2-2; cdr3_length: 18; v_call: TRBV7-2; cdr3_aa: CASSLPVYPSLATGELFF